This entry features one T cell receptor beta chain sequence. Its target is unknown. These data come from a study of CD8 T cells in ankylosing spondylitis. Overall study findings and caveats: Among TCR beta sequences, a motif of about 8 highly homologous variants appeared characteristic of ankylosing spondylitis blood. It was reported that disease-linked clones were significantly enriched in matched ankylosing spondylitis synovial fluid.

TCRdb re-called the 5' RACE reads through MiXCR, storing one row per CDR3 protein. The sample contains approximately 200,000 distinct CDR3 sequences, 10% to 15% of which appear only once. Germline V gene lookup returns CDR1 SNHLY and CDR2 FYNNEI. V dropped 1 base and J dropped 9; count of bases not matched to a gene: 8. The CDR3 runs 15 residues. This chain links TRBV2 with TRBJ2-3; 9 bases are a match to TRBD2. Sequences were obtained from blood, either unsorted or a sorted T cell fraction (not recorded which). This receptor was identified in a female donor with ankylosing spondylitis or in good health (not recorded which). The CDR3 region has the DNA TGTGCCAGCAGTGAAGGTAGCGGGGGAGGGGAGACGCAGTATTTT. Protein sequence: CASSEGSGGGETQYF.